The 8 T cell receptor beta chains presented below share a single source sample, sequenced in a study of blood T cells in healthy people across ages. PCR was performed a second time for roughly 7 to 12 cycles using a sample-barcoded 5' primer and a J-beta primer mix. TCRdb recomputed calls from the 5' RACE reads with MiXCR, one row per CDR3 protein. This sample yields 600,000 to 850,000 distinct CDR3 sequences, of which 40% to 45% are seen a single time; about 20% belongs to the top ten. Sequences were obtained from blood. These TCRs come from a woman in her sixties in good health.

The sample holds many counts of this clonotype. The chain employs TRBV6-5 and TRBJ2-7, with 8 bases lining up with TRBD1. V trimming: 0 bases; J trimming: 0 bases; junction bases outside the gene matches: 13. This CDR3 is 19 amino acids long. The V gene's germline CDR1 is MNHEY and CDR2 SVGAGI. The CDR3 region is CASSYSTLLRTGPSYEQYF. DNA of the CDR3: TGTGCCAGCAGTTACTCGACCCTGCTCCGGACAGGGCCCTCCTACGAGCAGTACTTC.

The chain recombines TRBV4-1 with TRBJ2-3, with TRBD2 matching 8 bases. CDR1 is MGHRA, CDR2 YSYEKL, per germline. V lost 1 base and J lost 8; bases outside the gene matches: 5. The CDR3 is 14 residues long. Here the CDR3 DNA reads TGCGCCAGCAGCCAAGGGGGGACTAGGACTACGCAGTATTTT. Amino acid sequence: CASSQGGTRTTQYF.

The rearrangement links TRBV20-1 to TRBJ2-7; no reliable D call. CDR3 size: 13 residues. Germline CDR1 reads DFQATT; CDR2 reads SNEGSKA (reference sequence). V lost 1 base to trimming and J lost 7 bases, with 14 bases between them. CDR3 in amino acids: CSARAHSLREQYF. CDR3 sequence (DNA): TGCAGTGCTAGAGCACACTCTCTGCGGGAGCAGTACTTC.

This clonotype was detected ten times or more. This chain uses TRBV20-1 with TRBJ2-1; 11 bases line up with TRBD1. With V trimmed by 4 bases and J by 6 bases, 8 bases remained unmatched. Germline CDR1 DFQATT, CDR2 SNEGSKA (reference sequence). CDR3 length: 15 amino acids. CDR3 coding DNA: TGCAGTGCTATCCCCGGGACAGGGGGTATCAATGAGCAGTTCTTC. Encoded protein: CSAIPGTGGINEQFF.

CDR3: CSAVAGSNTGELFF. DNA for the CDR3: TGCAGTGCAGTGGCAGGGTCGAACACCGGGGAGCTGTTTTTT. The chain recombines TRBV20-1 with TRBJ2-2, with D maybe TRBD1 (5 bases). This CDR3 contains 14 residues. Trimming pared 6 bases from V and 0 bases from J, leaving 11 bases between. From germline, CDR1 is DFQATT and CDR2 SNEGSKA (reference sequence).

V and J are TRBV7-8 and TRBJ2-7; D may be TRBD1 (6 bases). CDR3 size: 15 residues. Germline-derived CDR1 and CDR2 are SGHVS and FQNEAQ. Trimming removed 5 bases at V and 3 bases at J, with 17 bases between. CDR3 nucleotides: TGTGCCAGCAGCCTAGGGGGAAACGGATACTACGAGCAGTACTTC. It encodes CASSLGGNGYYEQYF.

This chain connects TRBV28 to TRBJ2-1; D is unclear. Germline CDR1 and CDR2: MDHEN and SYDVKM. CDR3 length equals 16 residues. Trimming left V 6 bases short and J 4 bases short, with 19 bases between. CDR3 protein: CASSRPGHLLYNEQFF. The CDR3 bases are TGTGCCAGCAGCCGCCCCGGCCATCTCCTATACAATGAGCAGTTCTTC.

The chain couples TRBV28 to TRBJ2-5; the match to TRBD2 covers 8 bases. The germline CDR1 and CDR2 sequences are MDHEN and SYDVKM. CDR3 length equals 14 residues. The V and J ends lost 5 bases and 11 bases, in that order; junction bases with no gene match: 13. CDR3 in amino acids: CASSPGGVYNEQYF. The DNA for the CDR3 is TGTGCCAGCAGTCCCGGGGGGGTGTATAATGAGCAGTACTTC.